This T cell receptor beta chain emerged from a study of blood T cell repertoires in COVID-19 (dated by TCRdb to about 2020). About the full investigation: Collaborator samples came from the United States, Italy and Spain and covered acute and convalescent phases of COVID-19. The material from the prospective study consisted of cDNA or gDNA derived from T cells, B-cell-depleted T cells, or PBMCs. Subjects who had been exposed to COVID-19, were actively infected with it, or had recovered from it provided the deeply sampled blood TCRbeta repertoires that made up the dataset. The repertoires were released in a freely available public database intended as a resource for research on the immune response to SARS-CoV-2. Samples came from the ongoing ImmuneRACE study (first 160 participants) plus 1,254 subjects from 6 global collaborators. Sample metadata almost always included a de-identified subject ID, COVID-19 status, age in years and sex. HLA class I and class II types, where available, came from metadata supplied by the sample provider rather than from assay-based typing.

Each collaborating institution followed its own protocols to collect whole blood in K2EDTA tubes. For TCRbeta analysis, collaborators shipped samples as frozen whole blood, isolated PBMCs, or DNA extracted from either of those sample types. TCRbeta CDR3 regions were amplified from genomic DNA by means of the immunoSEQ Assay, a bias-controlled multiplex PCR. On the authors' methods: The number of nucleated cells in each sample was estimated from the amplification of reference gene primers within the assay. Sequence reads were collapsed and filtered to measure the absolute abundance of every unique TCRbeta CDR3 rearrangement. Productive Simpson clonality was computed per sample as the square root of Simpson's diversity index over productive rearrangements. TCRdb carries this immuneACCESS record with in-frame sequences only. Its versions omit some clonotypes, under half of them owing to an unresolved V gene in the studies checked, with the rest unexplained. The V and J calls and clone size come from that table; D and trimming were worked out from the DNA. Present in this sample are tens of thousands of clones, around 81% of which were seen just once. The ten top clones hold approximately 10% of the sample.

CDR3 length: 16 amino acids, cysteine to phenylalanine. The only DNA kept is the CDR3, 48 bases in frame from the first base. The germline V gene encodes CDR1 MGHDK and CDR2 SYGVNS. V drops 2 bases and J drops 4 bases, leaving 14 bases in between. Overall study outcomes, separate from this receptor: How much clinical and demographic metadata was included differed by source and by participant, and the metadata was provided uncurated.

A remark on this clone: The clone's antigen remains unknown. No much larger clone exists at a distance of one base, and base qualities are not known.

This sequence originates from a human donor in a cohort sampled during active COVID-19. Sequenced material: peripheral blood. The chain is encoded by TRBV25-1 joined to TRBJ2-2, with a tentative D gene TRBD1 over 7 matching bases. The nucleotide sequence is given as TGTGCCAGCAGTGAAAGGAGGGGGCCCGGCACCGGGGAGCTGTTTTTT. This gives the protein CASSERRGPGTGELFF.